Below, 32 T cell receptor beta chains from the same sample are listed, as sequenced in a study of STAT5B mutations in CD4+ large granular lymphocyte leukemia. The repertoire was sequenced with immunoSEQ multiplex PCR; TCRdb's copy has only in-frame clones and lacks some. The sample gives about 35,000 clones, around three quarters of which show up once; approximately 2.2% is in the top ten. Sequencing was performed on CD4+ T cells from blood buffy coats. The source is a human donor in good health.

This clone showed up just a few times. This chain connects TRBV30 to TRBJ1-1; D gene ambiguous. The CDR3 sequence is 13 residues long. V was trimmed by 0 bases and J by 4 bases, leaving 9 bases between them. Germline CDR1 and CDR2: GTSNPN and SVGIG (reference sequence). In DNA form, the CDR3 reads TGTGCCTGGAGTGTACCAGGAGGCACTGAAGCTTTCTTT. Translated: CAWSVPGGTEAFF. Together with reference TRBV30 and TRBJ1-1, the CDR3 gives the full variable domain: SQTIHQWPATLVQPVGSPLSLECTVEGTSNPNLYWYRQAAGRGLQLLFYSVGIGQISSEVPQNLSASRPQDRQFILSSKKLLLSDSGFYLCAWSVPGGTEAFFGQGTRLTVV.

The DNA for the CDR3 is TGTGCCAGCACCCCTAACACAGGGGACCAAGAGACCCAGTACTTC. Translation: CASTPNTGDQETQYF. The rearrangement uses TRBV7-9 and TRBJ2-5, with 7 bases aligning to TRBD1. Trimming at V came to 7 bases and at J to 0 bases, leaving 8 bases not matched to a gene. Germline CDR1 and CDR2: SEHNR and FQNEAQ (reference sequence). The CDR3 has 15 amino acids.

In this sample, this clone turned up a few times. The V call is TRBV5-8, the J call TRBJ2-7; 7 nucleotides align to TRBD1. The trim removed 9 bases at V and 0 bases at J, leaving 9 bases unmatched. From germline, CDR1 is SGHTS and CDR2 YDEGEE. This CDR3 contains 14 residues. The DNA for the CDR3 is TGTGCCAACCCCGGACAGGAAAACTCCTACGAGCAGTACTTC. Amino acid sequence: CANPGQENSYEQYF.

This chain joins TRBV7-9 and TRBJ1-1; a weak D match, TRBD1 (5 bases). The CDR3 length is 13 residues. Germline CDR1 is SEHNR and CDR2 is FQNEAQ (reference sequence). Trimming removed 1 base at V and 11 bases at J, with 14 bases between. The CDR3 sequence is CASSLGGDRSAFF. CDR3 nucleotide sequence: TGTGCCAGCAGCTTAGGTGGGGACCGGTCGGCTTTCTTT. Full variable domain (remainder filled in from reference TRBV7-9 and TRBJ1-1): DTGVSQNPRHKITKRGQNVTFRCDPISEHNRLYWYRQTLGQGPEFLTYFQNEAQLEKSRLLSDRFSAERPKGSFSTLEIQRTEQGDSAMYLCASSLGGDRSAFFGQGTRLTVV.

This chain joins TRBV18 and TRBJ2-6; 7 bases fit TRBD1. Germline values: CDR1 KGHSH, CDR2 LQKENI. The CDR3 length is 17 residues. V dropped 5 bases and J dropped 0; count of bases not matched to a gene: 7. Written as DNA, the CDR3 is TGTGCCAGCTCAACAGACAGGGACCGCTCTGGGGCCAACGTCCTGACTTTC. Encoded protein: CASSTDRDRSGANVLTF.

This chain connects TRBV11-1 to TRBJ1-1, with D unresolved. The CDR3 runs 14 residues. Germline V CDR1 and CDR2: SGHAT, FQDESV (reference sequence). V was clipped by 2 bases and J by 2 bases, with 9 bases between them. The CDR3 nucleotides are TGTGCCAGCAGCTTATACGGCTTAAACACTGAAGCTTTCTTT. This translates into CASSLYGLNTEAFF.

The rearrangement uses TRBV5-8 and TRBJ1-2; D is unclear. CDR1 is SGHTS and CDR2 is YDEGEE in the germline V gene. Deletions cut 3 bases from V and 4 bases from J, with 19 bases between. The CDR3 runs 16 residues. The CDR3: CASSSGYLLAGYGYTF. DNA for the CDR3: TGTGCCAGCAGCTCTGGGTATCTGTTGGCGGGCTATGGCTACACCTTC.

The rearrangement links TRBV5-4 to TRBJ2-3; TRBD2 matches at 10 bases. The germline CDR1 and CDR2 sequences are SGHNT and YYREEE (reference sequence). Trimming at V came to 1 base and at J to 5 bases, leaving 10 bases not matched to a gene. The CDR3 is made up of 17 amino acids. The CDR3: CASSLLASGSALDTQYF. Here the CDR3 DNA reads TGTGCCAGCAGCTTGTTGGCTAGCGGGAGCGCACTAGATACGCAGTATTTT.

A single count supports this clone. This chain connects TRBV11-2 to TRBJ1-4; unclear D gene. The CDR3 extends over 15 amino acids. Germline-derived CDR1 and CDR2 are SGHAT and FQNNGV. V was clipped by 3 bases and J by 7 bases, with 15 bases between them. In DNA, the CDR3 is TGTGCCAGCAGCTTCCCGGGCCCCGAGCGTGAAAAACTGTTTTTT. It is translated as CASSFPGPEREKLFF.

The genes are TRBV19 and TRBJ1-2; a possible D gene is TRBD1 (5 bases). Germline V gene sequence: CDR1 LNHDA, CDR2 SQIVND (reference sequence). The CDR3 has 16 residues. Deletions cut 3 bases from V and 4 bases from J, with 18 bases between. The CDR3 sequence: CASSIRVGDGVYGYTF. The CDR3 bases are TGTGCCAGTAGTATTCGGGTTGGGGACGGTGTCTATGGCTACACCTTC.

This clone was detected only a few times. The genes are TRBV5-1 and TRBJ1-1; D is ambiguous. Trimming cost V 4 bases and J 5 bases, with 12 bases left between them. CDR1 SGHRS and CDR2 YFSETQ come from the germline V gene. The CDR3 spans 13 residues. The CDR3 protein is CASSREIETEAFF. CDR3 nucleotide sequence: TGCGCCAGCAGCCGAGAGATAGAGACTGAAGCTTTCTTT.

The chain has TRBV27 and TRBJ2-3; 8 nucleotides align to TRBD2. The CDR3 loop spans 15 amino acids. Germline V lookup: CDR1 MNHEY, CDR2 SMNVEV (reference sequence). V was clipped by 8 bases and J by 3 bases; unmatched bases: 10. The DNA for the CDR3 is TGTGCCAGCCGAAGGCGAGCGGGGGTAACAGATACGCAGTATTTT. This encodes CASRRRAGVTDTQYF.

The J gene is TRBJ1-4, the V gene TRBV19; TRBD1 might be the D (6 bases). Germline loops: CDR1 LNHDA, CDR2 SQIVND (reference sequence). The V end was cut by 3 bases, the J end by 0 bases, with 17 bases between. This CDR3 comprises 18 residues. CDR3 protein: CASSITGPNPPTNEKLFF. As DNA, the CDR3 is TGTGCCAGTAGTATCACAGGGCCAAATCCCCCAACTAATGAAAAACTGTTTTTT.

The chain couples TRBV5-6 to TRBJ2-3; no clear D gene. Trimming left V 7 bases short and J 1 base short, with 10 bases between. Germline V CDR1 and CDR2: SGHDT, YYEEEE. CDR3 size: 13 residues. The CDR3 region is CASGVVGTDTQYF. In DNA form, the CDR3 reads TGTGCCAGCGGGGTGGTGGGCACAGATACGCAGTATTTT.

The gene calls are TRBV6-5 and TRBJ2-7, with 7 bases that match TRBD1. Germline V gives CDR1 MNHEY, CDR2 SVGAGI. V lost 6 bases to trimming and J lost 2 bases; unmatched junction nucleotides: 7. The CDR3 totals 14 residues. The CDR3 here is CASSPQGTTYEQYF. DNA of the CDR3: TGTGCCAGCAGCCCACAGGGGACAACCTACGAGCAGTACTTC.

The CDR3 sequence: CASSQGTGRSNEQFF. The CDR3 region has the DNA TGTGCCAGCAGTCAGGGAACGGGGCGGAGCAATGAGCAGTTCTTC. V gene TRBV25-1 combines with J gene TRBJ2-1, with D perhaps TRBD1 or TRBD2 (5 bases each). Germline V gives CDR1 MGHDK, CDR2 SYGVNS. The CDR3 covers 15 residues. V shed 5 bases and J shed 6 bases, with 17 bases lying between them.

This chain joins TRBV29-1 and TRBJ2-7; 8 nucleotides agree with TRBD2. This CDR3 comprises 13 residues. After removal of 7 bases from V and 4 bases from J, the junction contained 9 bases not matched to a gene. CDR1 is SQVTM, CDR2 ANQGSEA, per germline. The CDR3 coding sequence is TGCAGCGCCGGGGGGGCGGGAGGATACGAGCAGTACTTC. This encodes CSAGGAGGYEQYF.

This CDR3 reads CASSLRGFGNTIYF. CDR3 nucleotides: TGTGCCAGCTCCCTCCGGGGGTTCGGAAACACCATATATTTT. The chain is built from TRBV27 and TRBJ1-3; tentative D call: TRBD1 (5 bases). This CDR3 is 14 amino acids long. V lost 8 bases, J lost 4 bases, and 15 bases lay in between. Germline CDR1 reads MNHEY; CDR2 reads SMNVEV (reference sequence).

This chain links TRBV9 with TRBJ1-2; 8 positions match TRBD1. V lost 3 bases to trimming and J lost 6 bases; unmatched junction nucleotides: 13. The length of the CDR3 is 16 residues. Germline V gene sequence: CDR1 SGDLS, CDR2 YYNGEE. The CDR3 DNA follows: TGTGCCAGCAGCGATAGACCAGGGGGCGCGGTTGATGGCTACACCTTC. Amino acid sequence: CASSDRPGGAVDGYTF.

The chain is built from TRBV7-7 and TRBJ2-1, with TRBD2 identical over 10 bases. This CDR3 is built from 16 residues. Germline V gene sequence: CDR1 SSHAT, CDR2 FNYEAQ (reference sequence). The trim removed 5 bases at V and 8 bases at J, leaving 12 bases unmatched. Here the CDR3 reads CASSVGVLAGEDEQFF. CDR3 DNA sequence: TGTGCCAGCAGCGTTGGGGTGCTAGCGGGAGAGGATGAGCAGTTCTTC.

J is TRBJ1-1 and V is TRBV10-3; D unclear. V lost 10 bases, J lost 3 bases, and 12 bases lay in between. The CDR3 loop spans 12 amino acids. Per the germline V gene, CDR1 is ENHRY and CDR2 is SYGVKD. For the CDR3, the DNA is TGTGCCACGTCCTTGACCGACACTGAAGCTTTCTTT. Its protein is CATSLTDTEAFF.

CDR3 nucleotide sequence: TGTGCCAGCAGCTTGACAGGGGTAGGGGAGCAGTACTTC. It is translated as CASSLTGVGEQYF. The chain is built from TRBV7-9 and TRBJ2-5, with 8 bases aligning to TRBD1. Germline V gene sequence: CDR1 SEHNR, CDR2 FQNEAQ (reference sequence). The V segment lost 3 bases and the J segment 11 bases; nucleotides outside the gene matches: 8. This CDR3 contains 13 residues.

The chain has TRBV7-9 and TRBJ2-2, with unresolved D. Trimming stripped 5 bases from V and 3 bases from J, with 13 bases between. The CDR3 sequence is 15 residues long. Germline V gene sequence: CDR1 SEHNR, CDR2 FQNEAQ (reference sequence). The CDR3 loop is CASSPGISDTGELFF. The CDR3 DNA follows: TGTGCCAGCAGCCCAGGAATAAGTGACACCGGGGAGCTGTTTTTT.

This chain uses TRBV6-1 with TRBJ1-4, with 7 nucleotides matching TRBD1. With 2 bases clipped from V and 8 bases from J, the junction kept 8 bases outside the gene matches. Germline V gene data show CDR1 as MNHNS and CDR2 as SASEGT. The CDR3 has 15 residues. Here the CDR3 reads CASSEPGDSLEKLFF. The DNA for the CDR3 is TGTGCCAGCAGTGAACCCGGGGACAGTTTGGAAAAACTGTTTTTT.

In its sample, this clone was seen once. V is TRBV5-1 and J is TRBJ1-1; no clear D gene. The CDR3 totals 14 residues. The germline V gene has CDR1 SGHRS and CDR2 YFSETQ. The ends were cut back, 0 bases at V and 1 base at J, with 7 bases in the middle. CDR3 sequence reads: CASSLAAGNTEAFF. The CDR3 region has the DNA TGCGCCAGCAGCTTGGCCGCGGGGAACACTGAAGCTTTCTTT.

The CDR3 is CASSPGMGGYTF. The CDR3 DNA is TGTGCCAGCAGCCCGGGGATGGGTGGCTACACCTTC. The chain joins TRBV7-9 to TRBJ1-2, with D unclear. The CDR3 runs 12 residues. V shed 5 bases and J shed 7 bases, with 11 bases lying between them. The germline V gene encodes CDR1 SEHNR and CDR2 FQNEAQ (reference sequence).

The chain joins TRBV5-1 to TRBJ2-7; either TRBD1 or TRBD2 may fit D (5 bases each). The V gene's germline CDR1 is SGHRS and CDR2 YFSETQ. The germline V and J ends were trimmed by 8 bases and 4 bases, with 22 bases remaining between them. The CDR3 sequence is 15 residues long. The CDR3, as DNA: TGCGCCAGTGCGTTTGGGGTTGGGGGTTCATACGAGCAGTACTTC. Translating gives CASAFGVGGSYEQYF.

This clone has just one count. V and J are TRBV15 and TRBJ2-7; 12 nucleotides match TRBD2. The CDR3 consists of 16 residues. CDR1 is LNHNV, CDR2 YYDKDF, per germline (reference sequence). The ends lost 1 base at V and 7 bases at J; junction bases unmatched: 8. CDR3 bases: TGTGCCACCAGCAGAGGAGACACTAGCGGGGGGTGGGAGCAGTACTTC. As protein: CATSRGDTSGGWEQYF.

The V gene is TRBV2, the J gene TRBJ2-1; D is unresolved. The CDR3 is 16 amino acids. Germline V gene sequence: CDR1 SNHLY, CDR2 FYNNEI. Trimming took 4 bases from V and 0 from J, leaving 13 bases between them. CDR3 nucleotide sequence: TGTGCCAGCAGTGTTGACGTGGTGGGCTCCTACAATGAGCAGTTCTTC. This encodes CASSVDVVGSYNEQFF.

CDR3 nucleotides: TGTGCCAGTGGGACAGGGGCAGCTGGAAACACCATATATTTT. Amino acids: CASGTGAAGNTIYF. The chain employs TRBV6-1 and TRBJ1-3; 10 nucleotides match TRBD1. The ends lost 9 bases at V and 2 bases at J; junction bases unmatched: 4. The CDR3 runs 14 residues. CDR1 and CDR2 from the germline V gene are MNHNS and SASEGT.

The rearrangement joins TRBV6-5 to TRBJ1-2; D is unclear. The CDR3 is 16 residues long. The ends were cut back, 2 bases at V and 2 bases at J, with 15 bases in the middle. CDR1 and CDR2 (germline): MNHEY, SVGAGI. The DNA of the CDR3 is TGTGCCAGCAGTTACGCCGGCCTTCATTCCAACTATGGCTACACCTTC. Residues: CASSYAGLHSNYGYTF.

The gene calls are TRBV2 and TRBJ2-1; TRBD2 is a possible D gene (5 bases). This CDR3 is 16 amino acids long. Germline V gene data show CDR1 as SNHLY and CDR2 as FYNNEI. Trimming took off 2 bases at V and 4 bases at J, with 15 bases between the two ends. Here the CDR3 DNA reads TGTGCCAGCAGTGAACCCGGGGTAGCAGAATACAATGAGCAGTTCTTC. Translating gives CASSEPGVAEYNEQFF.